Sequencing of this TCR beta chain was carried out in a study of blood T cells in healthy people across ages. Regarding the study as a whole: Expanded clonotype changes were possibly confounded by unknown donor CMV status. Greater diversity and more naive CD4+ cells were seen in long-lived donors than in aged donors.

CDR3 length: 13 residues. With 1 base removed from V and 6 bases from J, the gap between germline ends came to 13 bases. The V gene's germline CDR1 is DFQATT and CDR2 SNEGSKA (reference sequence). Notes on this clonotype: Its cognate antigen is unknown.

Combining a sample-barcoded 5' primer with a J-beta primer mix, a second PCR ran for about 7 to 12 cycles. Carrying 12 random nucleotides, a template-switch adaptor labeled each individual cDNA molecule. TCRdb redid the calling of the 5' RACE reads with MiXCR, one entry per CDR3 protein. The sample includes around 1,600,000 distinct CDR3 sequences, roughly two fifths of them seen just once. This chain uses TRBV20-1 with TRBJ2-7; D might be TRBD1 (6 bases). The clonotype was recovered from a woman between 18 and 29 years old in good health. The sample consisted of blood. The DNA of the CDR3 is TGCAGTGCTAGAGTACAGGGTGCCTCCGAGCAGTACTTC. The encoded protein is CSARVQGASEQYF.